This note documents a single T cell receptor (beta chain) sequence. The data belong to a study of control samples from healthy donors and cancer patients. Profiled with immunoSEQ multiplex PCR; TCRdb holds only in-frame clones, not every one. The sample records roughly 130,000 clones, 80% to 95% being singletons. V trimming: 6 bases; J trimming: 4 bases; junction bases outside the gene matches: 4. Germline V CDR1 and CDR2: LNHDA, SQIVND (reference sequence). The CDR3 totals 13 residues. The receptor's source is a young man in good health. Sequences were obtained from blood. J is TRBJ1-2 and V is TRBV19, with 8 bases that match TRBD1. Written as DNA, the CDR3 is TGTGCCAGTAGACAGGGGGTCTCCTATGGCTACACCTTC. It is translated as CASRQGVSYGYTF.